These T cell receptor beta chains were read from a single sample in a study of cytomegalovirus exposure and HLA in healthy donors. Using immunoSEQ multiplex PCR, the repertoire was profiled, and TCRdb retains in-frame clones only, with some absent. The sample has roughly 130,000 clones; 61% are singletons. The sample was PBMCs. These receptors came from a male donor in good health and CMV-seronegative. The CDR3 runs from the conserved cysteine through the conserved F or W. The D gene is left open where the match is weak. A clone size is listed for some rows: how often the clone was seen (once, few, many), or a class if it is expanded.

cdr3_nt | cdr3_aa | j_call | clone_size | d_call | v_call
TGTGCCAGCACCATCAACAGCTATGGCTACACCTTC | CASTINSYGYTF | TRBJ1-2 | few | NA | TRBV5-4
TGTGCCAGCAGTTTCGCGGGACAGGGCACTGAAGCTTTCTTT | CASSFAGQGTEAFF | TRBJ1-1 | NA | TRBD1 | TRBV28
TGTGCCAGCAGCCCCCGACAGGGCGGAGAGACCCAGTACTTC | CASSPRQGGETQYF | TRBJ2-5 | few | TRBD1 | TRBV7-3
TGTGCCACCAGCAGGGGGCAGATCCAAGAGACCCAGTACTTC | CATSRGQIQETQYF | TRBJ2-5 | NA | NA | TRBV15
TGCGCCAGCAGCTTTCTAGCGATAACAGATACGCAGTATTTT | CASSFLAITDTQYF | TRBJ2-3 | few | NA | TRBV5-1
TGTGCCAGCAGTGTGGCTAGCGGGGGAAACTTGTACTTC | CASSVASGGNLYF | TRBJ2-4 | NA | TRBD2 | TRBV2
TGTGCCAGCAGTGACAGGGGAGACGGCTACACCTTC | CASSDRGDGYTF | TRBJ1-2 | NA | NA | TRBV25-1
TGCGCCAGCTGTAGCGGTAACACAGATACGCAGTATTTT | CASCSGNTDTQYF | TRBJ2-3 | NA | NA | TRBV5-1
TGTGCCACCAGCAGGGCCGGGACAGTCATTAACTATGGCTACACCTTC | CATSRAGTVINYGYTF | TRBJ1-2 | NA | TRBD1 | TRBV15
TGTGCCAGCAGCGTAGGCGACTTGAACACTGAAGCTTTCTTT | CASSVGDLNTEAFF | TRBJ1-1 | NA | NA | TRBV9
TGTGCCAGCAAGGACAGGAAAAATCAGCCCCAGCATTTT | CASKDRKNQPQHF | TRBJ1-5 | medium-sized | TRBD1 | TRBV25-1
TGTGCCAGCAGTTTTAAGGACATGTCCTACGAGCAGTACTTC | CASSFKDMSYEQYF | TRBJ2-7 | NA | NA | TRBV27
TGTGCCAGCAGTGGAGCAGAGGACAGGGGCACACCCCTCCACTTT | CASSGAEDRGTPLHF | TRBJ1-6 | NA | TRBD1 | TRBV6-1
TGCGCCAGCCCGCTTGAGAGTGCCTCCCGACTAGCGGGGCAAACAAACTCCTACGAGCAGTACTTC | CASPLESASRLAGQTNSYEQYF | TRBJ2-7 | NA | TRBD2 | TRBV5-1
TGTGCCAGCAGCTTGTACGGACTAGCGGGGTGGGAGCAGTACTTC | CASSLYGLAGWEQYF | TRBJ2-7 | NA | TRBD2 | TRBV5-4
TGTGCCAGCTCACCGACGGCGGGACAGGGGACCCGAGAGACCCAGTACTTC | CASSPTAGQGTRETQYF | TRBJ2-5 | NA | TRBD1 | TRBV18
TGTGCCAGTAGTATATTCAGGGCCGACAAAAACATTCAGTACTTC | CASSIFRADKNIQYF | TRBJ2-4 | NA | NA | TRBV19
TGCGCCAGCAGCCAAGAACGGGATAGGGGAAACACCATATATTTT | CASSQERDRGNTIYF | TRBJ1-3 | few | NA | TRBV4-1
TGTGCCAGCATCTCCCCATCCCGGGGAAACAATGAGCAGTTCTTC | CASISPSRGNNEQFF | TRBJ2-1 | NA | NA | TRBV7-6
TGTGCCACCAGCAGAGGAGGACACCTCTCCTACGAGCAGTACTTC | CATSRGGHLSYEQYF | TRBJ2-7 | NA | NA | TRBV15
TGTGCCTGGAGTGTCGACAGGGCCAACTATGGCTACACCTTC | CAWSVDRANYGYTF | TRBJ1-2 | NA | TRBD1 | TRBV30
TGTGCCAGTAGTATAGATGGAGGCAGCTACCAAGAGACCCAGTACTTC | CASSIDGGSYQETQYF | TRBJ2-5 | few | NA | TRBV19
TGTGCCATCAGTGAGTCGCCGGGGGGGATCTACGAGCAGTACTTC | CAISESPGGIYEQYF | TRBJ2-7 | NA | TRBD2 | TRBV10-3
TGTGCCATCAGTGAACGGGAGGGAGGCTATGGCTACACCTTC | CAISEREGGYGYTF | TRBJ1-2 | NA | NA | TRBV10-3
TGTGCCAGCAGCCCGGCCCGGGACAGCGCCACACTTGAGCAGTACTTC | CASSPARDSATLEQYF | TRBJ2-7 | NA | TRBD1 | TRBV7-2
TGTGCCAGCAGTGAAATGGAGGGGGCGCGTCAGCCCCAGCATTTT | CASSEMEGARQPQHF | TRBJ1-5 | few | TRBD1 | TRBV6-1
TGTGCCAGCAGCCAAGACTCGGACATTAATCCCCAGCATTTT | CASSQDSDINPQHF | TRBJ1-5 | NA | NA | TRBV7-8
TGTTCCAGCAGCCAGGGACAGGGCTCTGGAAACACCATATATTTT | CSSSQGQGSGNTIYF | TRBJ1-3 | once | TRBD1 | TRBV7-9
TGTGCCAGCAGCTTAGGGGACAGGGGGCAGCCCCAGCATTTT | CASSLGDRGQPQHF | TRBJ1-5 | NA | TRBD1 | TRBV7-2
TGTGCCATCAGGACCGGGACTAGTGAAGAGACCCAGTACTTC | CAIRTGTSEETQYF | TRBJ2-5 | NA | TRBD2 | TRBV10-3
TGTGCCAGCAGTTTAGCGTTTCGGGCTGGAAACACCATATATTTT | CASSLAFRAGNTIYF | TRBJ1-3 | NA | NA | TRBV28
TGTGCCAGCAGCAATCTACAGGGCCCGTGGCGCGAGCAGTACTTC | CASSNLQGPWREQYF | TRBJ2-7 | NA | NA | TRBV5-6
TGTGCCAGCCTCAGGACAGTCTCTGGGGCCAACGTCCTGACTTTC | CASLRTVSGANVLTF | TRBJ2-6 | NA | NA | TRBV6-1
TGTGCCAGCAGTGACATGAGGGATGAGCAGTTCTTC | CASSDMRDEQFF | TRBJ2-1 | few | NA | TRBV6-1
TGTGCCAGCAGCTCGAGCTCCTATAATTCACCCCTCCACTTT | CASSSSSYNSPLHF | TRBJ1-6 | NA | NA | TRBV5-8
TGCACGGGGACAGAAGCCTACAATGAGCAGTTCTTC | CTGTEAYNEQFF | TRBJ2-1 | NA | TRBD1 | TRBV29-1
TGTGCCAGTAGTATAGTCTCACTACAGGGGGCTAATTCACCCCTCCACTTT | CASSIVSLQGANSPLHF | TRBJ1-6 | few | TRBD1 | TRBV19
TGTGCCAGCAGCCACCCCGGAGGAGGTGTCTTCCTTCAAGGGCAGTACTTC | CASSHPGGGVFLQGQYF | TRBJ2-7 | NA | NA | TRBV11-2
TGCGCCAGCAGCTTGGCCGTGGCCTCCTACAATGAGCAGTTCTTC | CASSLAVASYNEQFF | TRBJ2-1 | once | NA | TRBV5-1
TGTGCCATCCTGGAGAAACAGGGAATAAACGGCTATGGCTACACCTTC | CAILEKQGINGYGYTF | TRBJ1-2 | NA | NA | TRBV10-3
TGCAGCGTTGTTCGGGGGGCCGGCTATGGCTACACCTTC | CSVVRGAGYGYTF | TRBJ1-2 | NA | NA | TRBV29-1
TGCGCCAGCAGCCAGCGGGGATCAGATACGCAGTATTTT | CASSQRGSDTQYF | TRBJ2-3 | NA | NA | TRBV4-3
TGTGCCATCAGAGAGACAGGGGGCCTCGATTCACCCCTCCACTTT | CAIRETGGLDSPLHF | TRBJ1-6 | once | TRBD1 | TRBV10-3
TGCGCCAGCAGCCAAGCCGGGACTCCGGGTGAAGCTTTCTTT | CASSQAGTPGEAFF | TRBJ1-1 | NA | NA | TRBV4-1
TGTGCCAGCAGCTCCCACGGGACTAGCGGGGACACAGATACGCAGTATTTT | CASSSHGTSGDTDTQYF | TRBJ2-3 | NA | TRBD2 | TRBV7-9
TGTGCCAGCACTCCGCGCGGGACAGGGGGGTTGGAGACCCAGTACTTC | CASTPRGTGGLETQYF | TRBJ2-5 | NA | TRBD1 | TRBV7-9
TGTGCCAGCAGACAAGGGACTAGCGTTTCCCCCAATGAGCAGTTCTTC | CASRQGTSVSPNEQFF | TRBJ2-1 | NA | TRBD2 | TRBV2
TGTGCCAGCAGCTTAGCGTGGCAGGGCGGCTACAATGAGCAGTTCTTC | CASSLAWQGGYNEQFF | TRBJ2-1 | few | NA | TRBV7-9